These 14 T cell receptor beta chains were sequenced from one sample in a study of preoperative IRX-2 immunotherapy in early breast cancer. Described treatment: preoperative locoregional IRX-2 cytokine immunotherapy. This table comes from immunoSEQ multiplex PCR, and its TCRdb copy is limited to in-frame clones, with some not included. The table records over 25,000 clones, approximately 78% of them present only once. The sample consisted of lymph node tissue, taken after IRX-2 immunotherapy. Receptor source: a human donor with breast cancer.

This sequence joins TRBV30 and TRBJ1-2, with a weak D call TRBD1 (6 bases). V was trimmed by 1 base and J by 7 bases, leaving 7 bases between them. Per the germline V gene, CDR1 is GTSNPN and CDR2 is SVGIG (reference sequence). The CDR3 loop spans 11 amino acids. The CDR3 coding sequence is TGTGCCTGGAGTGACAGGGTTGGCTACACCTTC. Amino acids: CAWSDRVGYTF.

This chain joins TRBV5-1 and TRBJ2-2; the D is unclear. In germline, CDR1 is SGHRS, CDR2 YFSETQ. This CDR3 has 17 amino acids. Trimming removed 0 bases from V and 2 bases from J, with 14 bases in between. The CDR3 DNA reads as TGCGCCAGCAGCTTGGCCTCAACGCCCACCAACACCGGGGAGCTGTTTTTT. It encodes CASSLASTPTNTGELFF.

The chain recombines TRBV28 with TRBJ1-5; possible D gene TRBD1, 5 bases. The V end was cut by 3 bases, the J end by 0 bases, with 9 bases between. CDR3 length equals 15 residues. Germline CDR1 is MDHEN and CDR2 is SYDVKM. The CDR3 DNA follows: TGTGCCAGCAGTTTTGGGGGTTATAGCAATCAGCCCCAGCATTTT. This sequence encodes CASSFGGYSNQPQHF.

Here the CDR3 reads CASSYNSGSGQPQHF. The CDR3 DNA reads TGTGCCAGCAGTTATAATTCGGGGTCGGGTCAGCCCCAGCATTTT. The rearrangement uses TRBV6-8 and TRBJ1-5; D is uncertain. There are 15 residues in the CDR3. Germline CDR1 MNHGY, CDR2 SAAAGT. The ends were cut back, 3 bases at V and 6 bases at J, with 15 bases in the middle.

The CDR3 sequence is CASSSDGNYGYTF. The DNA for the CDR3 is TGCGCCAGCAGCTCGGACGGGAACTATGGCTACACCTTC. The chain is built from TRBV23-1 and TRBJ1-2, with D unclear. TRBV23-1 is an ORF, with its function uncertain. The CDR3 extends over 13 amino acids. V was cut by 6 bases and J by 2 bases, with 10 bases left in between.

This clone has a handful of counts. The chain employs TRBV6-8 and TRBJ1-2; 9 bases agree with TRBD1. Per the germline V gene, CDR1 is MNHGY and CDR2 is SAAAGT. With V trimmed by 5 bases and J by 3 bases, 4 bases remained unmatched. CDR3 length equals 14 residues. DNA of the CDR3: TGTGCCAGCAGTCGGGACAGGGCTGACTATGGCTACACCTTC. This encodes CASSRDRADYGYTF.

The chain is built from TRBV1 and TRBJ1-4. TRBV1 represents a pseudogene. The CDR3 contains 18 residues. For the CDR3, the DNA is TGCGCCAGCAGCTCTTCCCCAGGAACCACGAGACTTAATGAAAAACTGTTTTTT. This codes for CASSSSPGTTRLNEKLFF.

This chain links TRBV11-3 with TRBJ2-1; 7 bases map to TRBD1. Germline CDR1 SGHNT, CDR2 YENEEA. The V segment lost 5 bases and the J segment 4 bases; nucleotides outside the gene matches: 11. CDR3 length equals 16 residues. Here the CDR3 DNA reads TGTGCCAGCAGCAGTAACAGGGGATTGTCGTACAATGAGCAGTTCTTC. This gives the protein CASSSNRGLSYNEQFF. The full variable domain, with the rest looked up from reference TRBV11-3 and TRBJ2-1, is EAGVVQSPRYKIIEKKQPVAFWCNPISGHNTLYWYLQNLGQGPELLIRYENEEAVDDSQLPKDRFSAERLKGVDSTLKIQPAELGDSAVYLCASSSNRGLSYNEQFFGPGTRLTVL.

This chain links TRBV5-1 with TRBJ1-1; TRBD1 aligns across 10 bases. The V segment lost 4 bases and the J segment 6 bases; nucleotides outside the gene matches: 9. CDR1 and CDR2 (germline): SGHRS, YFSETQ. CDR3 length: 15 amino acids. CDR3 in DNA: TGCGCCAGCAGCCTTGGGACGACAGGGGGCTCTGAAGCTTTCTTT. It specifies CASSLGTTGGSEAFF.

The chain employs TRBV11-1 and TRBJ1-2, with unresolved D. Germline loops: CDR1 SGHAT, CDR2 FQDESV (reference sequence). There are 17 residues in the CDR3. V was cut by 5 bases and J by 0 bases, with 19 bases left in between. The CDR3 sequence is CASSLNVDGKTNYGYTF. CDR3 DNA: TGTGCCAGCAGCCTTAACGTGGACGGAAAAACTAACTATGGCTACACCTTC.

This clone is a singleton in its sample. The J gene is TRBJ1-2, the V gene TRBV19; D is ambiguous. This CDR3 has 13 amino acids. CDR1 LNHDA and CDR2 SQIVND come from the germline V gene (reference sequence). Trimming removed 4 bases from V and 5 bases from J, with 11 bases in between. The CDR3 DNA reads TGTGCCAGTAGTAGGGAATCGGGGTATGGCTACACCTTC. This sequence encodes CASSRESGYGYTF.

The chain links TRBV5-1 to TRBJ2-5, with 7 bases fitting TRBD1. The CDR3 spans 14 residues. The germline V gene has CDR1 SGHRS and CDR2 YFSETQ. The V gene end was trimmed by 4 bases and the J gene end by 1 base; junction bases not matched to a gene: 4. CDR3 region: CASSLQGFQETQYF. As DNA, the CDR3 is TGCGCCAGCAGCCTACAGGGGTTCCAAGAGACCCAGTACTTC.

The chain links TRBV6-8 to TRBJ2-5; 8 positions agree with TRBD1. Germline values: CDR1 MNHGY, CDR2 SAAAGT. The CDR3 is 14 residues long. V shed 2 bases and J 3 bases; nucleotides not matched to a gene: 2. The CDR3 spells CASSYPGGKETQYF. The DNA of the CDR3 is TGTGCCAGCAGTTACCCAGGGGGCAAAGAGACCCAGTACTTC.

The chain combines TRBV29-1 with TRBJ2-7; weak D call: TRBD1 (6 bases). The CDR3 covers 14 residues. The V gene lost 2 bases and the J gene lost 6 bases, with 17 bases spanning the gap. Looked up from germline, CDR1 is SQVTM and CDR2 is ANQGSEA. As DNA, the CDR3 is TGCAGCGTTGAAACCAGGGGCTCACCCTTCGAGCAGTACTTC. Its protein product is CSVETRGSPFEQYF.